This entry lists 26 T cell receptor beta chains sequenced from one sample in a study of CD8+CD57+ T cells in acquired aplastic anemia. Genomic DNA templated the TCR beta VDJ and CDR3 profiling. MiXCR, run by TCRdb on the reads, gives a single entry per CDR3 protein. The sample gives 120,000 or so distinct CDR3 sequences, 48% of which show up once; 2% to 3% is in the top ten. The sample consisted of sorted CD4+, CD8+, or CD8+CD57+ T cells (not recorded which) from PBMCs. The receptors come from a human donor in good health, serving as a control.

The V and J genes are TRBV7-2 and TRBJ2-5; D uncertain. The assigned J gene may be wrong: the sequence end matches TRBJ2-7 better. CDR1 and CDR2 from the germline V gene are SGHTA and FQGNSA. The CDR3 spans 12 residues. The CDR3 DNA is TGTGCCAGCAGCGGGATCCCGTACGAGCAGTACTTC. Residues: CASSGIPYEQYF.

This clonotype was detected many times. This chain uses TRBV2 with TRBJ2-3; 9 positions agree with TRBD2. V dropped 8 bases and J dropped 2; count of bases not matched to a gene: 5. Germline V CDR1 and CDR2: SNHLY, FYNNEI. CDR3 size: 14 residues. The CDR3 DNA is TGTGCCAGCGGCGAGCGGGGGGCCACAGATACGCAGTATTTT. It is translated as CASGERGATDTQYF.

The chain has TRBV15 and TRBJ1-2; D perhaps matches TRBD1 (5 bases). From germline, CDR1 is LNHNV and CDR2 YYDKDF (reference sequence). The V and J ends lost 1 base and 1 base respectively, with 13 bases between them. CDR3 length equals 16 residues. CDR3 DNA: TGTGCCACCAGCAGAGGGGGGGGGAGCCATAACTATGGCTACACCTTC. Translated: CATSRGGGSHNYGYTF.

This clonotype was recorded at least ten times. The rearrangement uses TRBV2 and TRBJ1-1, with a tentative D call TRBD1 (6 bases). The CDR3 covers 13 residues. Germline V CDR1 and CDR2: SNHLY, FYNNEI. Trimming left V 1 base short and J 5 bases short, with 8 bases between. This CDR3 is CASSEDRVTEAFF. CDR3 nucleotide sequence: TGTGCCAGCAGTGAAGACAGGGTTACTGAAGCTTTCTTT.

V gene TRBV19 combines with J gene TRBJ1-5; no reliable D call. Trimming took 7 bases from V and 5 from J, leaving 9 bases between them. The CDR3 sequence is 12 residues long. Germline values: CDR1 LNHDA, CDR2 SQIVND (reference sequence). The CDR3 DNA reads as TGTGCCAGTACCTCTTTTGATCAGCCCCAGCATTTT. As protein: CASTSFDQPQHF. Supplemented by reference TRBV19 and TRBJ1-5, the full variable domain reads DGGITQSPKYLFRKEGQNVTLSCEQNLNHDAMYWYRQDPGQGLRLIYYSQIVNDFQKGDIAEGYSVSREKKESFPLTVTSAQKNPTAFYLCASTSFDQPQHFGDGTRLSIL.

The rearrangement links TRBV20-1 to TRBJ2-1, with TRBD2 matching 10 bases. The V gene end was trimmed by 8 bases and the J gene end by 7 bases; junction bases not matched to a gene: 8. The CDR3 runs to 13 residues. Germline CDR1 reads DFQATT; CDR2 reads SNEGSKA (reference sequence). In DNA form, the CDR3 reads TGCAGTTACGCCACTAGCGGGGTAAATGAGCAGTTCTTC. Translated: CSYATSGVNEQFF.

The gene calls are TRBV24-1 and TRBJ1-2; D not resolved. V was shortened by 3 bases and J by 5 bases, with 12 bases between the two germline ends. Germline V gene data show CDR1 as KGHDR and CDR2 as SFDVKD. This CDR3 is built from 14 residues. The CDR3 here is CATSDQRTGYGYTF. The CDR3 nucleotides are TGTGCCACCAGTGATCAAAGGACGGGTTATGGCTACACCTTC.

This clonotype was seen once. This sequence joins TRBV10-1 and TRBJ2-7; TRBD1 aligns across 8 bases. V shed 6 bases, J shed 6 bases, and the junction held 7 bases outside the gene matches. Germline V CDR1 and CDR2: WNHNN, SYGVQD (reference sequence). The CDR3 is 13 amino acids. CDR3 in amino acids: CASSQTGDREQYF. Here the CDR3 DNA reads TGCGCCAGCAGCCAGACAGGGGACCGCGAGCAGTACTTC.

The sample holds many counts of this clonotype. The CDR3 reads CASTRGLGDTEAFF. The CDR3 DNA follows: TGTGCCAGCACGCGTGGCCTCGGGGACACTGAAGCTTTCTTT. The genes are TRBV9 and TRBJ1-1; D not certain. The germline V gene has CDR1 SGDLS and CDR2 YYNGEE. The length of the CDR3 is 14 residues. Trimming pared 6 bases from V and 3 bases from J, leaving 15 bases between.

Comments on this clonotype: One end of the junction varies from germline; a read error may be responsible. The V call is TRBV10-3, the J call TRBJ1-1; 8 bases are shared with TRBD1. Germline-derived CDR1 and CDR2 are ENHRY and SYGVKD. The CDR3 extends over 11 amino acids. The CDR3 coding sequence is TGTGTCATCAGGACAGGGACTGAAGCTTTCTTT. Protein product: CVIRTGTEAFF.

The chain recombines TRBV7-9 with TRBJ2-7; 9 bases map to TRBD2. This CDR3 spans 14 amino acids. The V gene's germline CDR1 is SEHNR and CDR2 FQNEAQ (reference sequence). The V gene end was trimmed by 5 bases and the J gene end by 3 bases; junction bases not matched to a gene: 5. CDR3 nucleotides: TGTGCCAGCAGCAGTAGCGGGGGCGTCTACGAGCAGTACTTC. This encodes CASSSSGGVYEQYF. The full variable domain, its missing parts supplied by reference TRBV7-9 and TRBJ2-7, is DTGVSQNPRHKITKRGQNVTFRCDPISEHNRLYWYRQTLGQGPEFLTYFQNEAQLEKSRLLSDRFSAERPKGSFSTLEIQRTEQGDSAMYLCASSSSGGVYEQYFGPGTRLTVT.

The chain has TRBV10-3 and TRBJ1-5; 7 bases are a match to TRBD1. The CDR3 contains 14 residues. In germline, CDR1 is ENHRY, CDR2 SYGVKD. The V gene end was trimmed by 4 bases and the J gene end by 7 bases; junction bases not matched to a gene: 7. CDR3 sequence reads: CAISGTGDSQPQHF. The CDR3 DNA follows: TGTGCCATCAGTGGAACAGGGGACTCGCAGCCCCAGCATTTT.

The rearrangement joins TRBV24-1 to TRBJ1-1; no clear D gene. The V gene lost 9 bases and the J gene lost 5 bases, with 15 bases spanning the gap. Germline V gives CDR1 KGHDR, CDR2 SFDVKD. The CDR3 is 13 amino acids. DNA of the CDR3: TGTGCCACCTCAACCCTAGGTGGGACTGAAGCTTTCTTT. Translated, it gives CATSTLGGTEAFF.

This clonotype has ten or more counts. Written as DNA, the CDR3 is TGTGCCAGCAGCCAAGGTTTTAGCGGAGGGAATGAGCAGTTCTTC. It specifies CASSQGFSGGNEQFF. V gene TRBV4-2 combines with J gene TRBJ2-1; perhaps TRBD2 as D (6 bases). This CDR3 region has 15 residues. V gave up 1 base and J gave up 7 bases, with 14 bases separating them. Germline V gene sequence: CDR1 LGHNA, CDR2 YNFKEQ.

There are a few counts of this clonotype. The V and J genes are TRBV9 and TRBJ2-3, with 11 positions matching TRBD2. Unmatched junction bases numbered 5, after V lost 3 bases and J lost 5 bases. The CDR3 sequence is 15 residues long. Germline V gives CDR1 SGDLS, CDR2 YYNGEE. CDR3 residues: CASSAGTSGIDTQYF. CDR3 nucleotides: TGTGCCAGCAGCGCCGGGACTAGCGGAATAGATACGCAGTATTTT.

The CDR3 region is CRVGSPSTDTQYF. CDR3 sequence (DNA): TGCAGAGTGGGGAGCCCTAGCACAGATACGCAGTATTTT. V and J are TRBV20-1 and TRBJ2-3; perhaps TRBD2 as D (5 bases). The V gene's germline CDR1 is DFQATT and CDR2 SNEGSKA (reference sequence). CDR3 size: 13 residues.

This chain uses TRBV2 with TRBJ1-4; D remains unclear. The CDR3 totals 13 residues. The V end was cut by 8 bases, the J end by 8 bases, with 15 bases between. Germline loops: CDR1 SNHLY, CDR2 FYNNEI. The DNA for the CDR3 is TGTGCCAGCCTGGTGGAGGCCGGAGAAAAACTGTTTTTT. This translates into CASLVEAGEKLFF.

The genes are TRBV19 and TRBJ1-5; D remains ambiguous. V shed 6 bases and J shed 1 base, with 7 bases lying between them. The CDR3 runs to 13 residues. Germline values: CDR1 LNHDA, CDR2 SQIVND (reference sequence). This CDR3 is CASRRASNQPQHF. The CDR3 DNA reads TGTGCCAGTAGAAGGGCGAGCAATCAGCCCCAGCATTTT.

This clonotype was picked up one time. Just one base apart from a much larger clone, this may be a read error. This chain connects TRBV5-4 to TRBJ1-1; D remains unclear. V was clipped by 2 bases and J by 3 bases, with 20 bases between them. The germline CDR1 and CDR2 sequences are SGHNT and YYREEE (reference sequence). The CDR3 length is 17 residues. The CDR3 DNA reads TGTGCCAGCAGCTTATCTGGACGGCTCGGGAAGGACACTGAAGCTTTCTTT. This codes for CASSLSGRLGKDTEAFF. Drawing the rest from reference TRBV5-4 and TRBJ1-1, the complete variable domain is ETGVTQSPTHLIKTRGQQVTLRCSSQSGHNTVSWYQQALGQGPQFIFQYYREEENGRGNFPPRFSGLQFPNYSSELNVNALELDDSALYLCASSLSGRLGKDTEAFFGQGTRLTVV.

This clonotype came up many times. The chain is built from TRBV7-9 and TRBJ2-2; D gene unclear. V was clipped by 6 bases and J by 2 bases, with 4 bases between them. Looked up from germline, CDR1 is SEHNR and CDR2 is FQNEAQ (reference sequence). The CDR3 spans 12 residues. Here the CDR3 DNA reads TGTGCCAGCAGTCCAAACACCGGGGAGCTGTTTTTT. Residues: CASSPNTGELFF.

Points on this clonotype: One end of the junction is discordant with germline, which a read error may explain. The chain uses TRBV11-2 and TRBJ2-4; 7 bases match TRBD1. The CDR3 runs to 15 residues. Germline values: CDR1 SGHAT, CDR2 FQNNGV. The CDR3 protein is CASSSRQGSKNIQCF. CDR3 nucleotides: TGTGCCAGCAGCTCCCGACAGGGATCGAAAAACATTCAGTGCTTC. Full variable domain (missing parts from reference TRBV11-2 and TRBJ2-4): EAGVAQSPRYKIIEKRQSVAFWCNPISGHATLYWYQQILGQGPKLLIQFQNNGVVDDSQLPKDRFSAERLKGVDSTLKIQPAKLEDSAVYLCASSSRQGSKNIQCFGAGTRLSVL.

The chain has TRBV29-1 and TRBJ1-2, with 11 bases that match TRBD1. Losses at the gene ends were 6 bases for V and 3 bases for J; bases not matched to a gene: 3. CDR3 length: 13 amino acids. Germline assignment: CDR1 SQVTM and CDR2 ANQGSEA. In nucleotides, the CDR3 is TGCAGCGTGGACAGGGGGCAGGACTATGGCTACACCTTC. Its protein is CSVDRGQDYGYTF. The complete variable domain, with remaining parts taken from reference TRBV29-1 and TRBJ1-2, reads SAVISQKPSRDICQRGTSLTIQCQVDSQVTMMFWYRQQPGQSLTLIATANQGSEATYESGFVIDKFPISRPNLTFSTLTVSNMSPEDSSIYLCSVDRGQDYGYTFGSGTRLTVV.

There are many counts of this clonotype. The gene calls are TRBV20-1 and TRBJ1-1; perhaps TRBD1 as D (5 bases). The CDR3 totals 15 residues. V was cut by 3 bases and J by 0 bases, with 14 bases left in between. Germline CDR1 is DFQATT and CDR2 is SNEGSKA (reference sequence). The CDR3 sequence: CSARGGLIMNTEAFF. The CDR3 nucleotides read TGCAGTGCTAGGGGGGGACTGATTATGAACACTGAAGCTTTCTTT.

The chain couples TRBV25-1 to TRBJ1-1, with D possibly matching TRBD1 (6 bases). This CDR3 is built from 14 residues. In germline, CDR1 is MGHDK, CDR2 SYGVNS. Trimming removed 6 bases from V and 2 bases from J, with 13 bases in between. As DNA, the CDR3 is TGTGCCAGCAGCCCAGGGGAAATAAACACTGAAGCTTTCTTT. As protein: CASSPGEINTEAFF.

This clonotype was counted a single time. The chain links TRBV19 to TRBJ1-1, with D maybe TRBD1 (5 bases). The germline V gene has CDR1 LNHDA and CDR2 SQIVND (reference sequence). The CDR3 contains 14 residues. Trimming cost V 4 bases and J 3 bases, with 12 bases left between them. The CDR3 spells CASSRAGTHTEAFF. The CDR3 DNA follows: TGTGCCAGTAGTAGAGCCGGGACTCACACTGAAGCTTTCTTT.

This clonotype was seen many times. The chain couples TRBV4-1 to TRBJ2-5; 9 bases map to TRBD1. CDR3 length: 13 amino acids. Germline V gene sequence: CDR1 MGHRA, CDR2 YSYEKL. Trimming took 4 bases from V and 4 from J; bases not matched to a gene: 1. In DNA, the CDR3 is TGCGCCAGCAGCCGGGACAGGGCAGAGACCCAGTACTTC. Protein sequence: CASSRDRAETQYF.